A selection of T cell receptor beta chains follows, all from one sample in a study of cytomegalovirus exposure and HLA in healthy donors. Sequenced by immunoSEQ multiplex PCR; TCRdb stores in-frame clones only, minus some. The sample holds over 130,000 clones, over 80% seen once. The source material was PBMCs. The receptors here all came from a female donor in good health and CMV-seronegative. The conserved cysteine and the conserved F or W are not part of the CDR3 here. The order of the fields is J gene, V gene, CDR3 protein.

J gene: TRBJ2-5; V gene: TRBV27; CDR3 protein: ASSPSEETQY
J gene: TRBJ2-3; V gene: TRBV27; CDR3 protein: ASSPRGVGDTQY
J gene: TRBJ2-7; V gene: TRBV28; CDR3 protein: ASRRGYEQY
J gene: TRBJ2-1; V gene: TRBV18; CDR3 protein: ASSPSGGRRLEEQF
J gene: TRBJ2-1; V gene: TRBV5-1; CDR3 protein: ASSELAGGNNEQF
J gene: TRBJ2-1; V gene: TRBV4-1; CDR3 protein: ASSPGLAGGLSYNEQF
J gene: TRBJ2-1; V gene: TRBV5-4; CDR3 protein: ASSLNFGTSEYNEQF
J gene: TRBJ1-1; V gene: TRBV5-1; CDR3 protein: ASSWAGGKDTEAF
J gene: TRBJ1-1; V gene: TRBV19; CDR3 protein: ASSIDRNTEAF
J gene: TRBJ2-3; V gene: TRBV30; CDR3 protein: AWSVWDRGADTQY
J gene: TRBJ1-2; V gene: TRBV7-9; CDR3 protein: ASSLGGIYGYT
J gene: TRBJ1-5; V gene: TRBV19; CDR3 protein: ASSMTGYSNQPQH
J gene: TRBJ1-5; V gene: TRBV28; CDR3 protein: ASSLKGAGNQPQH
J gene: TRBJ1-4; V gene: TRBV2; CDR3 protein: ASNQWGEKEKLF
J gene: TRBJ2-1; V gene: TRBV19; CDR3 protein: ASSMGLLSPF
J gene: TRBJ2-7; V gene: TRBV2; CDR3 protein: ASSGHYEQY
J gene: TRBJ1-5; V gene: TRBV19; CDR3 protein: ASSNRQGALHQPQH
J gene: TRBJ1-2; V gene: TRBV13; CDR3 protein: ASSFLTGAANYGYT
J gene: TRBJ2-1; V gene: TRBV6-1; CDR3 protein: ASSATSGGWNYNEQF
J gene: TRBJ2-3; V gene: TRBV6-5; CDR3 protein: ASSRGVTTTDTQY
J gene: TRBJ2-2; V gene: TRBV9; CDR3 protein: ASSVVDRVAIGELF
J gene: TRBJ1-1; V gene: TRBV11-2; CDR3 protein: ASLPGLNTEAF
J gene: TRBJ1-2; V gene: TRBV5-1; CDR3 protein: ASSLDRVSSGYT
J gene: TRBJ1-2; V gene: TRBV28; CDR3 protein: ASSLRTGTGYT
J gene: TRBJ2-7; V gene: TRBV6-5; CDR3 protein: ASSGAPSGSYEQY
J gene: TRBJ2-5; V gene: TRBV10-3; CDR3 protein: AISAGQDQETQY
J gene: TRBJ1-1; V gene: TRBV5-1; CDR3 protein: ASSLAPTGGNEAF
J gene: TRBJ1-1; V gene: TRBV27; CDR3 protein: ASSQTMNTEAF
J gene: TRBJ2-7; V gene: TRBV5-1; CDR3 protein: ASSSGTSGIVVYEQY
J gene: TRBJ1-1; V gene: TRBV29-1; CDR3 protein: SVGGGPEAF
J gene: TRBJ2-3; V gene: TRBV6-1; CDR3 protein: ASSARPTLNTDTQY
J gene: TRBJ2-3; V gene: TRBV5-6; CDR3 protein: ASSFVRERTDTQY
J gene: TRBJ1-3; V gene: TRBV18; CDR3 protein: ASSPTAGNTIY
J gene: TRBJ2-3; V gene: TRBV28; CDR3 protein: ASSEQGWTDTQY
J gene: TRBJ2-5; V gene: TRBV7-7; CDR3 protein: ASSLFIRETQY
J gene: TRBJ2-3; V gene: TRBV7-6; CDR3 protein: ASSQNPSVDTQY
J gene: TRBJ2-7; V gene: TRBV2; CDR3 protein: ASSGLVLYEQY
J gene: TRBJ1-2; V gene: TRBV28; CDR3 protein: ASALGQGNYGYT
J gene: TRBJ1-3; V gene: TRBV28; CDR3 protein: ASSLWQGHSSGNTIY
J gene: TRBJ2-7; V gene: TRBV5-1; CDR3 protein: ASSLGTSGTYEQY
J gene: TRBJ2-7; V gene: TRBV5-1; CDR3 protein: ASSLGYNSYEQY
J gene: TRBJ1-4; V gene: TRBV27; CDR3 protein: ASSLRRGEEKLF
J gene: TRBJ1-2; V gene: TRBV19; CDR3 protein: ASIQQGKDGYT